The 29 T cell receptor beta chains given below trace back to one sample, sequenced in a study of siplizumab effects on memory and regulatory T cells. Data came from immunoSEQ multiplex PCR; TCRdb stores just in-frame clones and leaves some out. The repertoire holds some 100,000 clones, with roughly nine tenths as singletons. The material sequenced was Tregs sorted from blood. The receptors stem from a human donor in good health.

The chain links TRBV19 to TRBJ1-1, with D possibly matching TRBD1 (5 bases). The V gene lost 6 bases and the J gene lost 4 bases, with 12 bases spanning the gap. The CDR3 spans 13 residues. Germline-derived CDR1 and CDR2 are LNHDA and SQIVND (reference sequence). The CDR3 here is CASSIRVGTEAFF. CDR3 nucleotide sequence: TGTGCCAGTAGCATCAGGGTGGGCACTGAAGCTTTCTTT.

V gene TRBV6-6 combines with J gene TRBJ2-3, with no clear D. V dropped 5 bases and J dropped 0 bases, with 12 bases sitting between them. Germline CDR1 and CDR2: MNHNY and SVGAGI (reference sequence). The CDR3 spans 15 residues. The DNA for the CDR3 is TGTGCCAGCAGTCACGGTCTAACGAGCACAGATACGCAGTATTTT. Translation gives CASSHGLTSTDTQYF.

The chain uses TRBV5-4 and TRBJ2-7; tentatively, D is TRBD1 or TRBD2 (5 bases each). The CDR3 extends over 14 amino acids. CDR1 is SGHNT and CDR2 is YYREEE in the germline V gene (reference sequence). V was clipped by 4 bases and J by 3 bases, with 14 bases between them. CDR3 protein: CASSRGERVYEQYF. CDR3 DNA sequence: TGTGCCAGCAGCAGAGGGGAGAGGGTCTACGAGCAGTACTTC.

V and J are TRBV5-1 and TRBJ2-1; tentative D call: TRBD2 (5 bases). V lost 4 bases and J lost 12, with 14 bases in between. Looked up from germline, CDR1 is SGHRS and CDR2 is YFSETQ. The CDR3 runs 12 residues. The CDR3 nucleotides read TGCGCCAGCAGCCCGGGAAGCCAAGGGCAGTTCTTC. Translating gives CASSPGSQGQFF.

The chain carries TRBV11-2 and TRBJ2-7; D is tentatively TRBD1 or TRBD2 (5 bases each). Trimming pared 4 bases from V and 2 bases from J, leaving 12 bases between. The length of the CDR3 is 14 residues. Looked up from germline, CDR1 is SGHAT and CDR2 is FQNNGV. CDR3 sequence reads: CASSSGTLTYEQYF. CDR3 nucleotides: TGTGCCAGCAGCTCCGGGACCCTCACCTACGAGCAGTACTTC.

The chain uses TRBV9 and TRBJ1-3, with a possible D match to TRBD1 (5 bases). Germline loops: CDR1 SGDLS, CDR2 YYNGEE. The V end was cut by 4 bases, the J end by 4 bases, with 27 bases between. This CDR3 contains 19 residues. The DNA for the CDR3 is TGTGCCAGCAGCTACCTAGGTGGGGCCTCGACTTACTCCGGAAACACCATATATTTT. It codes for CASSYLGGASTYSGNTIYF.

The V gene is TRBV6-1, the J gene TRBJ2-2, with TRBD1 identical over 7 bases. CDR1 MNHNS and CDR2 SASEGT come from the germline V gene. The CDR3 is 16 amino acids. Unmatched junction bases numbered 9, after V lost 2 bases and J lost 6 bases. The DNA of the CDR3 is TGTGCCAGCAGTGAAAGACAGGGAAGGGCTTCCGGGGAGCTGTTTTTT. Translated, it gives CASSERQGRASGELFF.

The chain links TRBV27 to TRBJ2-1; D is possibly TRBD2 (6 bases). This CDR3 comprises 15 residues. Per the germline V gene, CDR1 is MNHEY and CDR2 is SMNVEV (reference sequence). V lost 9 bases and J 0 bases, leaving 15 bases between the germline ends. The chain's CDR3 is CASTWAGSSYNEQFF. CDR3 in DNA: TGTGCCAGTACGTGGGCGGGAAGCTCCTACAATGAGCAGTTCTTC.

This clone showed up just once. The J gene is TRBJ1-2, the V gene TRBV6-5, with TRBD1 identical over 8 bases. The CDR3 runs to 13 residues. Per the germline V gene, CDR1 is MNHEY and CDR2 is SVGAGI. After removal of 6 bases from V and 8 bases from J, the junction contained 8 bases not matched to a gene. CDR3 protein: CASRSDRARGYTF. The CDR3, as DNA: TGTGCCAGCAGATCGGACAGGGCCAGAGGCTACACCTTC.

The chain uses TRBV7-3 and TRBJ2-3, with TRBD2 matching 7 bases. After removal of 3 bases from V and 2 bases from J, the junction contained 2 bases not matched to a gene. CDR3 length: 14 amino acids. The germline gives CDR1 SGHTA, CDR2 FQGTGA. DNA of the CDR3: TGTGCCAGCAGCTTGGGGAGGGCCACAGATACGCAGTATTTT. The encoded protein is CASSLGRATDTQYF. Combining the CDR3 with reference TRBV7-3 and TRBJ2-3 gives the whole variable domain GAGVSQTPSNKVTEKGKYVELRCDPISGHTALYWYRQSLGQGPEFLIYFQGTGAADDSGLPNDRFFAVRPEGSVSTLKIQRTERGDSAVYLCASSLGRATDTQYFGPGTRLTVL.

This rearrangement joins TRBV5-4 to TRBJ2-1, with 14 bases aligning to TRBD2. V shed 4 bases and J 10 bases; nucleotides not matched to a gene: 4. This CDR3 contains 14 residues. Looked up from germline, CDR1 is SGHNT and CDR2 is YYREEE (reference sequence). The CDR3 is CASSPGLAGGEQFF. The CDR3 DNA sequence: TGTGCCAGCAGCCCAGGACTAGCGGGAGGAGAGCAGTTCTTC.

The chain is built from TRBV6-1 and TRBJ2-2, with 8 nucleotides matching TRBD1. Trimming removed 0 bases from V and 4 bases from J; junction bases left unmatched: 7. The CDR3 is 17 amino acids. Germline V gene lookup returns CDR1 MNHNS and CDR2 SASEGT. The DNA of the CDR3 is TGTGCCAGCAGTGAAGCGCTTCAGGGGGCCGGCACCGGGGAGCTGTTTTTT. This encodes CASSEALQGAGTGELFF.

This chain connects TRBV7-2 to TRBJ1-4; 7 positions agree with TRBD1. The CDR3 is made up of 14 amino acids. V lost 2 bases and J lost 6; bases outside the gene matches: 3. CDR1 SGHTA and CDR2 FQGNSA come from the germline V gene. The CDR3 loop reads CASSLLRGDEKLFF. In DNA form, the CDR3 reads TGTGCCAGCAGCTTACTCAGGGGGGATGAAAAACTGTTTTTT.

The rearrangement joins TRBV4-2 to TRBJ2-1, with 8 nucleotides matching TRBD2. The CDR3 runs to 16 residues. From germline, CDR1 is LGHNA and CDR2 YNFKEQ. V shed 3 bases, J shed 7 bases, and the junction held 11 bases outside the gene matches. CDR3 residues: CASSQPAGEGWNEQFF. The CDR3 nucleotides read TGTGCCAGCAGCCAGCCAGCGGGGGAGGGTTGGAATGAGCAGTTCTTC.

This clone was seen a handful of times. The chain carries TRBV28 and TRBJ2-7, with D possibly matching TRBD2 (6 bases). V was shortened by 3 bases and J by 2 bases, with 8 bases between the two germline ends. The CDR3 contains 13 residues. Germline V gene sequence: CDR1 MDHEN, CDR2 SYDVKM. For the CDR3, the DNA is TGTGCCAGCAGTTTGGGACTTCCCTACGAGCAGTACTTC. It codes for CASSLGLPYEQYF.

The chain has TRBV5-1 and TRBJ2-5; 7 nucleotides align to TRBD2. J lost 2 bases, V lost 4 bases, and 8 bases had no gene match. This CDR3 is 15 amino acids long. The V gene's germline CDR1 is SGHRS and CDR2 YFSETQ. DNA for the CDR3: TGCGCCAGCAGCAACGGACTAGGCAAGCAAGAGACCCAGTACTTC. Its protein product is CASSNGLGKQETQYF.

The chain links TRBV2 to TRBJ1-2; D gene ambiguous. The V and J ends lost 7 bases and 4 bases respectively, with 10 bases between them. This CDR3 region has 12 residues. Germline V gives CDR1 SNHLY, CDR2 FYNNEI. The CDR3 DNA reads TGTGCCAGCAAATTAGCAGGCTATGGCTACACCTTC. Residues: CASKLAGYGYTF. Combining the CDR3 with reference TRBV2 and TRBJ1-2 gives the whole variable domain EPEVTQTPSHQVTQMGQEVILRCVPISNHLYFYWYRQILGQKVEFLVSFYNNEISEKSEIFDDQFSVERPDGSNFTLKIRSTKLEDSAMYFCASKLAGYGYTFGSGTRLTVV.

The rearrangement links TRBV9 to TRBJ2-3; 12 bases are a match to TRBD2. V lost 3 bases to trimming and J lost 6 bases; unmatched junction nucleotides: 5. The CDR3 consists of 15 residues. In germline, CDR1 is SGDLS, CDR2 YYNGEE. The CDR3 loop reads CASSELAGGPDTQYF. In DNA, the CDR3 is TGTGCCAGCAGCGAACTAGCGGGAGGCCCGGATACGCAGTATTTT.

The chain combines TRBV5-1 with TRBJ1-2; 8 positions match TRBD1. CDR3 length: 15 amino acids. Germline CDR1 SGHRS, CDR2 YFSETQ. Trimming removed 4 bases from V and 0 bases from J; junction bases left unmatched: 5. The CDR3 spells CASSTTGGPNYGYTF. The CDR3 region has the DNA TGCGCCAGCAGCACTACAGGGGGACCTAACTATGGCTACACCTTC.

This clone was counted only a few times. The chain carries TRBV27 and TRBJ2-7, with 8 bases identical to TRBD1. The CDR3 is made up of 14 amino acids. CDR1 MNHEY and CDR2 SMNVEV come from the germline V gene (reference sequence). The junction had 9 bases not matched to a gene; V was cut back by 4 bases and J by 7 bases. The CDR3 coding sequence is TGTGCCAGCAGTTCCGACAGGGGACGAAGGGAGCAGTACTTC. Translating it yields CASSSDRGRREQYF.

This chain joins TRBV4-2 and TRBJ2-7; tentatively, D is TRBD2 (7 bases). The germline V gene has CDR1 LGHNA and CDR2 YNFKEQ. V lost 1 base to trimming and J lost 6 bases, with 28 bases between them. There are 19 residues in the CDR3. This CDR3 reads CASSQAIRGAAGSATEQYF. In DNA form, the CDR3 reads TGTGCCAGCAGCCAAGCAATCCGGGGGGCAGCGGGGAGCGCTACCGAGCAGTACTTC.

V and J are TRBV5-1 and TRBJ1-1; a possible D gene is TRBD1 (5 bases). The CDR3 sequence is 13 residues long. Germline V gives CDR1 SGHRS, CDR2 YFSETQ. Trimming took off 4 bases at V and 1 base at J, with 8 bases between the two ends. The CDR3 DNA is TGCGCCAGCAGCCTCGGGGGGAACACTGAAGCTTTCTTT. It specifies CASSLGGNTEAFF. Full variable domain (rest looked up from reference TRBV5-1 and TRBJ1-1): KAGVTQTPRYLIKTRGQQVTLSCSPISGHRSVSWYQQTPGQGLQFLFEYFSETQRNKGNFPGRFSGRQFSNSRSEMNVSTLELGDSALYLCASSLGGNTEAFFGQGTRLTVV.

The chain joins TRBV10-3 to TRBJ2-2, with 8 bases fitting TRBD2. There are 15 residues in the CDR3. Unmatched junction bases numbered 10, after V lost 6 bases and J lost 7 bases. CDR1 and CDR2 from the germline V gene are ENHRY and SYGVKD. The CDR3 is CAISPGTSVNGELFF. DNA of the CDR3: TGTGCCATCAGCCCCGGGACTAGTGTTAACGGGGAGCTGTTTTTT.

CDR3 region: CASRRQGQSGNTIYF. The CDR3 coding sequence is TGTGCCAGCAGACGTCAGGGTCAGTCTGGAAACACCATATATTTT. This sequence joins TRBV6-6 and TRBJ1-3, with TRBD1 as a possible D gene (5 bases). This CDR3 comprises 15 residues. Trimming shortened V by 6 bases and J by 1 base, and 13 bases separated the two germline ends. Germline CDR1 MNHNY, CDR2 SVGAGI (reference sequence).

The chain recombines TRBV18 with TRBJ1-5, with 8 positions matching TRBD1. This CDR3 is 15 amino acids long. Germline CDR1 KGHSH, CDR2 LQKENI. V shed 2 bases and J 6 bases; nucleotides not matched to a gene: 6. The DNA of the CDR3 is TGTGCCAGCTCACCAGAACAGGGGGAGGGTCAGCCCCAGCATTTT. Translating gives CASSPEQGEGQPQHF.

The chain combines TRBV19 with TRBJ1-2; D remains unclear. The CDR3 has 14 residues. CDR1 is LNHDA and CDR2 is SQIVND in the germline V gene (reference sequence). The ends were cut back, 5 bases at V and 0 bases at J, with 10 bases in the middle. DNA of the CDR3: TGTGCCAGTAGTCCGGCGGTTACTAACTATGGCTACACCTTC. It encodes CASSPAVTNYGYTF.

The DNA for the CDR3 is TGTGCCAGCAGCTCCCACCCAGGGGGCTATGGCTACACCTTC. This encodes CASSSHPGGYGYTF. The chain joins TRBV11-2 to TRBJ1-2; 7 bases match TRBD1. Looked up from germline, CDR1 is SGHAT and CDR2 is FQNNGV. J was trimmed by 4 bases and V by 4 bases; bases with no gene match: 6. The CDR3 extends over 14 amino acids.

The J gene is TRBJ2-3, the V gene TRBV7-9; D remains unclear. With 1 base removed from V and 6 bases from J, the gap between germline ends came to 8 bases. This CDR3 region has 13 residues. Germline values: CDR1 SEHNR, CDR2 FQNEAQ (reference sequence). The CDR3 DNA reads as TGTGCCAGCAGCTTAGTACTCGAGGATACGCAGTATTTT. Encoded protein: CASSLVLEDTQYF.

In its sample, this clone is medium-sized. This chain's CDR3 is CASHVLNTEAFF. The CDR3 nucleotides are TGTGCCAGCCATGTCCTGAACACTGAAGCTTTCTTT. This chain joins TRBV6-1 and TRBJ1-1; D not resolved. The V end was cut by 8 bases, the J end by 0 bases, with 7 bases between. This CDR3 contains 12 residues. Per the germline V gene, CDR1 is MNHNS and CDR2 is SASEGT.